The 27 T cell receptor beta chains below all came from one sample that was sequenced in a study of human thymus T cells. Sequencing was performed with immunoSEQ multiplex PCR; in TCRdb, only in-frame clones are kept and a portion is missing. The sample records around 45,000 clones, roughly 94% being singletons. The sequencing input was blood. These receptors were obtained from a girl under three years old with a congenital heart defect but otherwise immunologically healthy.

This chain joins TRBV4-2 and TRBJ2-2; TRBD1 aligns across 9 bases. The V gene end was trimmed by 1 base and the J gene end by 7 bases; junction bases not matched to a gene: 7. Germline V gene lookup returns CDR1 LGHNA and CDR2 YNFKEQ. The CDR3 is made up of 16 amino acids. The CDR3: CASSQARDRASGELFF. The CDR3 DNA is TGTGCCAGCAGCCAAGCTCGGGACAGGGCAAGCGGGGAGCTGTTTTTT.

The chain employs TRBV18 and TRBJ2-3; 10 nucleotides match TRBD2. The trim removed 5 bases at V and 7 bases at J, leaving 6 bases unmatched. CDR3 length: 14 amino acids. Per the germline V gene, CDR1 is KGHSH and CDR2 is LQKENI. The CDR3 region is CASSVAGGSYTQYF. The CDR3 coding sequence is TGTGCCAGCTCAGTAGCGGGAGGTTCATATACGCAGTATTTT.

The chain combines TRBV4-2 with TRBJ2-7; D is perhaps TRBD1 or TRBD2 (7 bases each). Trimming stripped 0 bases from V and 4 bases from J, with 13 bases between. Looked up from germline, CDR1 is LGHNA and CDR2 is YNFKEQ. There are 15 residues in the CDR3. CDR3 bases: TGTGCCAGCAGCCAAGATCCCAGGGGGGGATACGAGCAGTACTTC. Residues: CASSQDPRGGYEQYF.

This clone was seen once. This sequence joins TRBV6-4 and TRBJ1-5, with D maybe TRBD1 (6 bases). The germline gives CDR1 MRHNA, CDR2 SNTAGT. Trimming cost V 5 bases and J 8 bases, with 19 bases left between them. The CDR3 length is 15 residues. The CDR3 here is CASSSRAQGLEPQHF. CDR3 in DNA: TGTGCCAGCAGTTCCCGGGCACAGGGCCTGGAGCCCCAGCATTTT.

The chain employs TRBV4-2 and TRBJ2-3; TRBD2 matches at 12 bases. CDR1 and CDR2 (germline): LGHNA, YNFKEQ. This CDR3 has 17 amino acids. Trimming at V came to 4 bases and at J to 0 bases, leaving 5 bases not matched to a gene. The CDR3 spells CASSPVTSGRSTDTQYF. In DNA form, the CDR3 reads TGTGCCAGCAGCCCCGTGACTAGCGGGAGAAGCACAGATACGCAGTATTTT.

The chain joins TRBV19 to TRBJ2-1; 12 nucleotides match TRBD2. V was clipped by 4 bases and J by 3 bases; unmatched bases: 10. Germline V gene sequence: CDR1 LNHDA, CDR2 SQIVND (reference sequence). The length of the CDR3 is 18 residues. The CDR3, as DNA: TGTGCCAGTAGTAAAATGACTAGCGGGAGTGGGAGCTACAATGAGCAGTTCTTC. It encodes CASSKMTSGSGSYNEQFF. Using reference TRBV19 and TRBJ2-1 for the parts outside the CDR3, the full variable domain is DGGITQSPKYLFRKEGQNVTLSCEQNLNHDAMYWYRQDPGQGLRLIYYSQIVNDFQKGDIAEGYSVSREKKESFPLTVTSAQKNPTAFYLCASSKMTSGSGSYNEQFFGPGTRLTVL.

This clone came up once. CDR3 protein: CASSPPGGRAWETQYF. In nucleotides, the CDR3 is TGTGCCAGCTCACCACCTGGCGGGAGGGCCTGGGAGACCCAGTACTTC. The rearrangement joins TRBV18 to TRBJ2-5; 9 nucleotides match TRBD2. CDR1 is KGHSH and CDR2 is LQKENI in the germline V gene. V shed 0 bases, J shed 5 bases, and the junction held 7 bases outside the gene matches. This CDR3 has 16 residues.

This CDR3 reads CASSLSGPYEQFF. Here the CDR3 DNA reads TGCGCCAGCAGCTTGAGTGGGCCGTATGAGCAGTTCTTC. This rearrangement joins TRBV5-1 to TRBJ2-1; D is uncertain. With 1 base removed from V and 8 bases from J, the gap between germline ends came to 10 bases. This CDR3 region has 13 residues. Germline V CDR1 and CDR2: SGHRS, YFSETQ.

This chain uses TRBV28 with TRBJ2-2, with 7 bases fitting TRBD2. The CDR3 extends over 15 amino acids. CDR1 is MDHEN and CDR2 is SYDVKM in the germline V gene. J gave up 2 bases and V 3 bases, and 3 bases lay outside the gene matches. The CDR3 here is CASSFLTSNTGELFF. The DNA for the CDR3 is TGTGCCAGCAGTTTTTTGACTAGCAACACCGGGGAGCTGTTTTTT.

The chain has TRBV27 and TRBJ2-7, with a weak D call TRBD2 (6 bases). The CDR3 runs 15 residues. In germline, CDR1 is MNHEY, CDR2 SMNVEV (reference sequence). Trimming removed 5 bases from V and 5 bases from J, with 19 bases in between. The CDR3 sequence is CASSPLAGLNHEQYF. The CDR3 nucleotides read TGTGCCAGCAGTCCCCTCGCGGGATTAAACCACGAGCAGTACTTC.

CDR3 coding DNA: TGTGCCAGCGGGACAGGGGTTAACTATGGCTACACCTTC. Amino acids: CASGTGVNYGYTF. The chain employs TRBV11-2 and TRBJ1-2, with 10 bases fitting TRBD1. The germline CDR1 and CDR2 sequences are SGHAT and FQNNGV. The CDR3 covers 13 residues. V lost 8 bases, J lost 1 base, and 1 base stayed unmatched.

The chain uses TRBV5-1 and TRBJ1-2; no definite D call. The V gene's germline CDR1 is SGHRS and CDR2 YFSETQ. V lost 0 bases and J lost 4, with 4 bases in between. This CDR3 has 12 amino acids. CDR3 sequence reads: CASSLGVYGYTF. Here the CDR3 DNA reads TGCGCCAGCAGCTTGGGGGTCTATGGCTACACCTTC. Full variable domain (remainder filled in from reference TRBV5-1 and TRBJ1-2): KAGVTQTPRYLIKTRGQQVTLSCSPISGHRSVSWYQQTPGQGLQFLFEYFSETQRNKGNFPGRFSGRQFSNSRSEMNVSTLELGDSALYLCASSLGVYGYTFGSGTRLTVV.

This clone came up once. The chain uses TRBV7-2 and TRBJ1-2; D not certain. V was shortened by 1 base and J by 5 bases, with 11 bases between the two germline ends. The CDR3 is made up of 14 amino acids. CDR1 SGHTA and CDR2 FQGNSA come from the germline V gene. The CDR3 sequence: CASSLVEKAYGYTF. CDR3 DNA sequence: TGTGCCAGCAGCTTAGTTGAGAAGGCTTATGGCTACACCTTC.

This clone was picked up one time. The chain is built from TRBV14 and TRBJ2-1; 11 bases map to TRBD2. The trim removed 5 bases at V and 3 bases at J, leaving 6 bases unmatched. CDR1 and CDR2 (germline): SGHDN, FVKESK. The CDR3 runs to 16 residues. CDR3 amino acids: CASSDLAGGRYNEQFF. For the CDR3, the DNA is TGTGCCAGCAGCGACCTAGCGGGAGGCCGCTACAATGAGCAGTTCTTC.

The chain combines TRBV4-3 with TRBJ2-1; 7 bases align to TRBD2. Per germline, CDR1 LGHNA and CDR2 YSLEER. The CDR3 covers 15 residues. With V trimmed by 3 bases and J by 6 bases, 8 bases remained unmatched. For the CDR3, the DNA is TGCGCCAGCAGCCATATCCTAAGCGGGGTCAATGAGCAGTTCTTC. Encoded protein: CASSHILSGVNEQFF.

CDR3 nucleotides: TGTGCCAGCATTTCGCCCTCCTACGAGCAGTACTTC. Translated: CASISPSYEQYF. V gene TRBV6-1 combines with J gene TRBJ2-7; D unclear. V lost 7 bases and J lost 0, with 7 bases in between. Germline V CDR1 and CDR2: MNHNS, SASEGT. The CDR3 spans 12 residues.

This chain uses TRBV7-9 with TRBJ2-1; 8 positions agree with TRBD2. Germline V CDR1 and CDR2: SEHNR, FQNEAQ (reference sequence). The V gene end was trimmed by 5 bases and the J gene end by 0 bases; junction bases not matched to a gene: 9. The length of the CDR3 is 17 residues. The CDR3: CASSPLRAGVSYNEQFF. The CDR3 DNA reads TGTGCCAGCAGCCCACTGAGAGCGGGAGTCTCCTACAATGAGCAGTTCTTC.

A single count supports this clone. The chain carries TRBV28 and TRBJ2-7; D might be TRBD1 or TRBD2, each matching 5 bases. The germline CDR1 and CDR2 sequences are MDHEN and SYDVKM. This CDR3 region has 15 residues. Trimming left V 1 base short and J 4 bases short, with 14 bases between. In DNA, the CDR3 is TGTGCCAGCAGTTTATTTGGGGGACGCGCATACGAGCAGTACTTC. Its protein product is CASSLFGGRAYEQYF.

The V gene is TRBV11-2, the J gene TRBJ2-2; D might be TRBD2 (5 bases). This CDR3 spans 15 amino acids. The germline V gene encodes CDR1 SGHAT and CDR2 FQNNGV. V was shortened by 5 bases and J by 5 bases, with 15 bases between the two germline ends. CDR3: CASSPTPGSTGELFF. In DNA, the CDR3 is TGTGCCAGCAGCCCGACTCCGGGGTCGACCGGGGAGCTGTTTTTT.

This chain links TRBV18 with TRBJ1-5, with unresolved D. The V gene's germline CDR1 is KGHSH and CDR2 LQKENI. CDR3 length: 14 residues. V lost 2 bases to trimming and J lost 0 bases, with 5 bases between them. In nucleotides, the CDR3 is TGTGCCAGCTCACCATATTATAGCAATCAGCCCCAGCATTTT. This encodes CASSPYYSNQPQHF.

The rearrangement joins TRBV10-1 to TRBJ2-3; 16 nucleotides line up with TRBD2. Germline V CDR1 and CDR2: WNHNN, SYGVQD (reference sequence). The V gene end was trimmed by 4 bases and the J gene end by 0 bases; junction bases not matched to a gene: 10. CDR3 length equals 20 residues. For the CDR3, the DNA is TGCGCCAGCAGTGCCGGGACTAGCGGGAGGGTCCCACCTAGCACAGATACGCAGTATTTT. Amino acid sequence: CASSAGTSGRVPPSTDTQYF.

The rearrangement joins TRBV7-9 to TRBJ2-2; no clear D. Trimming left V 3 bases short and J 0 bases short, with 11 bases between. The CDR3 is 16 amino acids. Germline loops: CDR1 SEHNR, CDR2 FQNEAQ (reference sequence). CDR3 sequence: CASSFVGSPNTGELFF. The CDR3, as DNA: TGTGCCAGCAGCTTCGTGGGATCCCCGAACACCGGGGAGCTGTTTTTT.

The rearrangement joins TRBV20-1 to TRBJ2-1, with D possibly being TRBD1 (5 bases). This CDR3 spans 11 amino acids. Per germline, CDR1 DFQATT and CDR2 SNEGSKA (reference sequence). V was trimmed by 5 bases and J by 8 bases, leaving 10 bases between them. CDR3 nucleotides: TGCAGTGCTTTCCCCAGGGATGAGCAGTTCTTC. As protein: CSAFPRDEQFF.

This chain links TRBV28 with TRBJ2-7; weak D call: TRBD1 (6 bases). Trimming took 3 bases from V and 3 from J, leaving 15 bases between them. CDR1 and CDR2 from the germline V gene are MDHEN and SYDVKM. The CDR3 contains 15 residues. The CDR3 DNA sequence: TGTGCCAGCAGTTTCAGGGGAACGAAGTACTACGAGCAGTACTTC. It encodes CASSFRGTKYYEQYF.

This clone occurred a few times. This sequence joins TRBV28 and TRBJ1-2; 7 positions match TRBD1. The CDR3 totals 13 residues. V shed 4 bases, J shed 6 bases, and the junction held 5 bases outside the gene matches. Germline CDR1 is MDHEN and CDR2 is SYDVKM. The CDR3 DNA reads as TGTGCCAGCAGTTCCGACAGGGAGGATGGCTACACCTTC. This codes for CASSSDREDGYTF.

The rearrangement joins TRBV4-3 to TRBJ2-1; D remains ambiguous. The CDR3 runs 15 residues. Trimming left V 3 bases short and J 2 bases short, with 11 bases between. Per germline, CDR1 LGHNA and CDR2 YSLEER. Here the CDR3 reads CASSQLIRAYNEQFF. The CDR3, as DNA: TGCGCCAGCAGCCAGCTCATAAGGGCCTACAATGAGCAGTTCTTC.

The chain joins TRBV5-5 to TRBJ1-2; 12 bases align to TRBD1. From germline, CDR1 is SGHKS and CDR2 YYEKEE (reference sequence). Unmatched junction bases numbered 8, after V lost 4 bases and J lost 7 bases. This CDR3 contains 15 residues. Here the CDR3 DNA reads TGTGCCAGCAGCGGATGGGACAGGGGGCGGTCTGGCTACACCTTC. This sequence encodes CASSGWDRGRSGYTF. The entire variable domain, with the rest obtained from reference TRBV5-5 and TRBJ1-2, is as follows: DAGVTQSPTHLIKTRGQQVTLRCSPISGHKSVSWYQQVLGQGPQFIFQYYEKEERGRGNFPDRFSARQFPNYSSELNVNALLLGDSALYLCASSGWDRGRSGYTFGSGTRLTVV.